The 3 T cell receptor beta chains below were found in one sample sequenced in a study of CD8 T cells in Susac syndrome. An input of about 0.5 to 1 ug of RNA was subjected to reverse transcription using random hexamers. One entry per CDR3 protein, called by TCRdb with MiXCR from the immunoSEQ multiplex PCR reads. The sample lists 90,000 or so distinct CDR3 sequences; roughly 93% were seen once. The specimen sequenced was CD8+ T cells from PBMCs. The receptors here all came from a human donor in good health.

The chain uses TRBV7-3 and TRBJ1-1; TRBD1 aligns across 9 bases. Germline CDR1 SGHTA, CDR2 FQGTGA. The CDR3 sequence is 14 residues long. With V trimmed by 8 bases and J by 2 bases, 6 bases remained unmatched. The CDR3 loop is CASSTGGGNTEAFF. The CDR3 DNA sequence: TGTGCCAGCTCTACAGGGGGCGGAAACACTGAAGCTTTCTTT.

This chain connects TRBV27 to TRBJ2-7; unclear D gene. The CDR3 has 13 amino acids. CDR1 is MNHEY, CDR2 SMNVEV, per germline (reference sequence). The V gene lost 6 bases and the J gene lost 2 bases, with 11 bases spanning the gap. DNA for the CDR3: TGTGCCAGCAGCCGCCCAGGAACCTACGAGCAGTACTTC. This gives the protein CASSRPGTYEQYF.

The chain is built from TRBV29-1 and TRBJ2-1; D could derive from TRBD1 or TRBD2 (6 bases each). V lost 1 base and J 5 bases, leaving 9 bases between the germline ends. Germline V gives CDR1 SQVTM, CDR2 ANQGSEA. The CDR3 is made up of 13 amino acids. The CDR3 reads CSVEGGANNEQFF. CDR3 nucleotides: TGCAGCGTTGAAGGGGGGGCCAACAATGAGCAGTTCTTC.